This TCR beta chain is from a study of blood T cell repertoires in COVID-19 (dated by TCRdb to about 2020). Regarding the complete study: The collaborator samples originated in the United States, Italy and Spain and spanned the acute and convalescent phases of COVID-19. The prospective study material was composed of cDNA or gDNA derived from T cells, B-cell-depleted T cells, or PBMCs. The dataset comprised deeply sampled blood TCRbeta repertoires from subjects exposed to, actively infected with, or recovered from COVID-19. The repertoires were made available in a free public database intended to serve as a resource for research on the immune response to SARS-CoV-2. Samples were obtained from the ongoing ImmuneRACE study (first 160 participants) and from 1,000 to 1,500 subjects provided by 6 global collaborators. A de-identified subject ID, COVID-19 status, age in years and sex were almost always included in the sample metadata. HLA class I and class II types, where available, came from metadata supplied by the sample provider rather than from assay-based typing.

Each collaborating institution followed its own protocols to collect whole blood in K2EDTA tubes. For TCRbeta analysis, collaborators shipped samples in one of three forms: frozen whole blood, isolated PBMCs, or DNA extracted from either of those sample types. TCRbeta CDR3 regions were amplified from genomic DNA by means of the immunoSEQ Assay, a bias-controlled multiplex PCR. Processing in the source paper ran as follows. The number of nucleated cells in each sample was estimated from the amplification of reference gene primers within the assay. Sequence reads were collapsed and filtered to measure the absolute abundance of every unique TCRbeta CDR3 rearrangement. Productive Simpson clonality was computed per sample as the square root of Simpson's diversity index over productive rearrangements. TCRdb carries this immuneACCESS record with in-frame sequences only. Its versions omit some clonotypes, under half of them owing to an unresolved V gene in the studies checked, with the rest unexplained. V and J calls and clone size follow that table, whereas D and trimming were derived from the DNA. Across this sample there are nearly 100,000 clones, with 70% to 85% seen only once. More than 9% of the sample lies in the top ten.

A note on this clone: What antigen it recognizes has not been identified. No clone much larger than this one lies a single base away; base qualities are absent.

The CDR3 numbers 16 residues from cysteine through phenylalanine. Only the CDR3 part of the read is kept: 48 bases, read in frame from the first base. The germline V gene encodes CDR1 MDHEN and CDR2 SYDVKM. At the junction V is shortened by 5 bases and J by 4 bases; bases outside the gene matches: 10. Study-level results and caveats: Clinical and demographic metadata were provided uncurated, with the amount varying by source and participant.

The sample consisted of peripheral blood. The chain employs TRBV28 and TRBJ2-1, with 8 bases in between that match TRBD2. This TCR derives from a man in his sixties or seventies with acute or convalescent COVID-19. The DNA sequence is given as TGTGCCAGCAGTCAGACCGGGACTAGAGAATACAATGAGCAGTTCTTC. This gives the protein CASSQTGTREYNEQFF.